These T cell receptor beta chains were read from a single sample in a study of T cell responses to AZD1222 COVID-19 vaccine. Method: immunoSEQ multiplex PCR; TCRdb's copy keeps in-frame clones and lacks some. The sample has tens of thousands of clones; roughly nine tenths are singletons. Sequenced here: peripheral blood, sampled on day 0 of AZD1222 vaccination. Every receptor here comes from an adult in good health. CDR3s include the opening cysteine and the closing phenylalanine or tryptophan. A D gene is named only where the DNA matches it firmly. The size entry is marked missing in some rows and otherwise reads once, few, many or a size class.

v_call: TRBV6-1
clone_size: -
d_call: -
j_call: TRBJ1-1
cdr3_nt: TGTGCCAGCAGTGAAGAAAGCCGCTTCGCTGAAGCTTTCTTT
cdr3_aa: CASSEESRFAEAFF

v_call: TRBV12-3/TRBV12-4
clone_size: -
d_call: TRBD1
j_call: TRBJ1-5
cdr3_nt: TGTGCCAGCAGCTACACAGGGGGTCAGCCCCAGCATTTT
cdr3_aa: CASSYTGGQPQHF

v_call: TRBV10-3
clone_size: -
d_call: -
j_call: TRBJ1-2
cdr3_nt: TGTGCCATCAGTGAATCACAGGGCAGTGATGGCTACACCTTC
cdr3_aa: CAISESQGSDGYTF

v_call: TRBV4-2
clone_size: -
d_call: TRBD2
j_call: TRBJ2-5
cdr3_nt: TGTGCCAGCAGCCAAGATGGGCTAGCGGGGGCGGAGTGGATGGAGACCCAGTACTTC
cdr3_aa: CASSQDGLAGAEWMETQYF

v_call: TRBV7-3
clone_size: once
d_call: -
j_call: TRBJ1-1
cdr3_nt: TGTGCCAGCAGCTTATTTCAGAACACTGAAGCTTTCTTT
cdr3_aa: CASSLFQNTEAFF

v_call: TRBV4-1
clone_size: few
d_call: TRBD1
j_call: TRBJ2-7
cdr3_nt: TGCGCCAGCAGCCAATCCCCCGCGAGGGGGCCCAACGAGCAGTACTTC
cdr3_aa: CASSQSPARGPNEQYF

v_call: TRBV14
clone_size: -
d_call: -
j_call: TRBJ2-7
cdr3_nt: TGTGCCAGCAGCCAAGATAGGAGGGTCATACAGTACTTC
cdr3_aa: CASSQDRRVIQYF

v_call: TRBV11-3
clone_size: -
d_call: -
j_call: TRBJ2-1
cdr3_nt: TGTGCCAGCAGCTTAGCAGGGCACAATGAGCAGTTCTTC
cdr3_aa: CASSLAGHNEQFF

v_call: TRBV12-3/TRBV12-4
clone_size: -
d_call: -
j_call: TRBJ2-1
cdr3_nt: TGTGCCAGCAGTTCGGGACTCTACAATGAGCAGTTCTTC
cdr3_aa: CASSSGLYNEQFF

v_call: TRBV10-3
clone_size: -
d_call: -
j_call: TRBJ1-2
cdr3_nt: TGTGCCATCAGTGAGCTAAACTATGGCTACACCTTC
cdr3_aa: CAISELNYGYTF

v_call: TRBV7-2
clone_size: once
d_call: -
j_call: TRBJ1-6
cdr3_nt: TGTGCCAGCAGCTTGGAGGGGGGCTCACCCCTCCACTTT
cdr3_aa: CASSLEGGSPLHF

v_call: TRBV19
clone_size: -
d_call: -
j_call: TRBJ1-2
cdr3_nt: TGTGCCAGTAGTTCCCCCCAGGGCGGAATCAGCTATGGCTACACCTTC
cdr3_aa: CASSSPQGGISYGYTF

v_call: TRBV2
clone_size: -
d_call: -
j_call: TRBJ1-2
cdr3_nt: TGTGCCAGCAGTTGGAGGAGGGGGAATGGCTACACCTTC
cdr3_aa: CASSWRRGNGYTF

v_call: TRBV24-1
clone_size: -
d_call: TRBD2
j_call: TRBJ2-3
cdr3_nt: TGTGCCACCAGTGACTGGGACTACCACCCCCACACAGATACGCAGTATTTT
cdr3_aa: CATSDWDYHPHTDTQYF

v_call: TRBV12-3/TRBV12-4
clone_size: -
d_call: -
j_call: TRBJ1-2
cdr3_nt: TGTGCCAGCAGTCTCGACACAGACTATGGCTACACCTTC
cdr3_aa: CASSLDTDYGYTF

v_call: TRBV7-8
clone_size: -
d_call: -
j_call: TRBJ2-2
cdr3_nt: TGTGCCAGCAGCTTAGACCGGCTTACCGGGGAGCTGTTTTTT
cdr3_aa: CASSLDRLTGELFF

v_call: TRBV5-1
clone_size: -
d_call: -
j_call: TRBJ2-3
cdr3_nt: TGCGCCAGCCGAGGGGCAGGGAGTATGTCGTGGGCAGATACGCAGTATTTT
cdr3_aa: CASRGAGSMSWADTQYF

v_call: TRBV27
clone_size: -
d_call: -
j_call: TRBJ1-4
cdr3_nt: TGTGCCAGCAGTCCCGGGGTTGCAACTAATGAAAAACTGTTTTTT
cdr3_aa: CASSPGVATNEKLFF

v_call: TRBV7-9
clone_size: -
d_call: -
j_call: TRBJ1-2
cdr3_nt: TGTGCCAGCAGCCTCCCGACAGGCTACTACACCTTC
cdr3_aa: CASSLPTGYYTF

v_call: TRBV9
clone_size: -
d_call: -
j_call: TRBJ1-1
cdr3_nt: TGTGCCAGCAGCGTAGAAAGCAGGGGTGGGGATGAAGCTTTCTTT
cdr3_aa: CASSVESRGGDEAFF

v_call: TRBV7-9
clone_size: -
d_call: -
j_call: TRBJ1-5
cdr3_nt: TGTGCCAGCAGCTTAGAAGGTAGCAATCAGCCCCAGCATTTT
cdr3_aa: CASSLEGSNQPQHF

v_call: TRBV7-9
clone_size: -
d_call: -
j_call: TRBJ2-7
cdr3_nt: TGTGCCAGCAGCCCTGATCACGAGCAGTACTTC
cdr3_aa: CASSPDHEQYF

v_call: TRBV2
clone_size: -
d_call: TRBD1
j_call: TRBJ1-2
cdr3_nt: TGTGCCAGCAGAATGGACAGGGCCGGCTACACCTTC
cdr3_aa: CASRMDRAGYTF

v_call: TRBV9
clone_size: -
d_call: TRBD1
j_call: TRBJ2-2
cdr3_nt: TGTGCCAGCAGCGCCCGACAGGGCGAAGGGAACACCGGGGAGCTGTTTTTT
cdr3_aa: CASSARQGEGNTGELFF

v_call: TRBV29-1
clone_size: -
d_call: TRBD1
j_call: TRBJ2-7
cdr3_nt: TGCAGCGTGGAGACTTTACAGGGGCCGAGTTCTAGCTCCTACGAGCAGTACTTC
cdr3_aa: CSVETLQGPSSSSYEQYF

v_call: TRBV11-3
clone_size: once
d_call: TRBD1
j_call: TRBJ1-4
cdr3_nt: TGTGCCAGCAGCACTGGGACAGGAGAAAAACTGTTTTTT
cdr3_aa: CASSTGTGEKLFF

v_call: TRBV6-5
clone_size: -
d_call: -
j_call: TRBJ1-4
cdr3_nt: TGTGCCAGCAGCCCGGACTGGGCAACTAATGAAAAACTGTTTTTT
cdr3_aa: CASSPDWATNEKLFF

v_call: TRBV27
clone_size: -
d_call: TRBD2
j_call: TRBJ2-1
cdr3_nt: TGTGCCAGCAGTTTAATTCCCCCGGGACTAGCCTTGTACAATGAGCAGTTCTTC
cdr3_aa: CASSLIPPGLALYNEQFF

v_call: TRBV27
clone_size: -
d_call: TRBD1
j_call: TRBJ2-2
cdr3_nt: TGTGCCAGCAGCCAGCCGGGACAGGGAGCCGGGGAGCTGTTTTTT
cdr3_aa: CASSQPGQGAGELFF

v_call: TRBV12-3/TRBV12-4
clone_size: -
d_call: -
j_call: TRBJ1-5
cdr3_nt: TGTGCCAGCAGTTTATATCAGCCCCAGCATTTT
cdr3_aa: CASSLYQPQHF

v_call: TRBV4-1
clone_size: -
d_call: -
j_call: TRBJ2-5
cdr3_nt: TGCGCCAGCAGCCATGGGGAAACCTCGGAGTTCACGGAGACCCAGTACTTC
cdr3_aa: CASSHGETSEFTETQYF

v_call: TRBV10-3
clone_size: -
d_call: -
j_call: TRBJ1-6
cdr3_nt: TGTGCCATCAGTGAGTTGGGGGGTCAAAATTCACCCCTCCACTTT
cdr3_aa: CAISELGGQNSPLHF

v_call: TRBV7-6
clone_size: -
d_call: TRBD1
j_call: TRBJ2-1
cdr3_nt: TGTGCCAGCAGCTCACCGGGACAGGGGCTCAATGAGCAGTTCTTC
cdr3_aa: CASSSPGQGLNEQFF

v_call: TRBV5-4
clone_size: -
d_call: -
j_call: TRBJ1-2
cdr3_nt: TGTGCCAGCAGCGCCCAGGGCATCCGCTATGGCTACACCTTC
cdr3_aa: CASSAQGIRYGYTF

v_call: TRBV5-1
clone_size: -
d_call: -
j_call: TRBJ2-1
cdr3_nt: TGCGCCAGCAGCTTGGACTCCTACAATGAGCAGTTCTTC
cdr3_aa: CASSLDSYNEQFF

v_call: TRBV18
clone_size: -
d_call: -
j_call: TRBJ1-1
cdr3_nt: TGTGCCAGCTCACCACCGGGGGATGAAGCTTTCTTT
cdr3_aa: CASSPPGDEAFF

v_call: TRBV6-1
clone_size: few
d_call: -
j_call: TRBJ1-1
cdr3_nt: TGTGCCAGCAGTGTAATCGCTGGTTGGGGGGGCACTGAAGCTTTCTTT
cdr3_aa: CASSVIAGWGGTEAFF

v_call: TRBV2
clone_size: -
d_call: -
j_call: TRBJ2-7
cdr3_nt: TGTGCCAGCAGGGAGGGGGGCTCCTACGAGCAGTACTTC
cdr3_aa: CASREGGSYEQYF

v_call: TRBV3-1/TRBV3-2
clone_size: -
d_call: -
j_call: TRBJ2-5
cdr3_nt: TGTGCCAGCAGCCAAGACGTCGGACAACTCCAAGAGACCCAGTACTTC
cdr3_aa: CASSQDVGQLQETQYF

v_call: TRBV5-8
clone_size: -
d_call: -
j_call: TRBJ1-1
cdr3_nt: TGTGCCAGCAGCCCTCTCTACAGGGAGGACACTGAAGCTTTCTTT
cdr3_aa: CASSPLYREDTEAFF

v_call: TRBV10-3
clone_size: -
d_call: -
j_call: TRBJ1-2
cdr3_nt: TGTGCCATCAGTGAAAGGGGGTCCTATGGCTACACCTTC
cdr3_aa: CAISERGSYGYTF

v_call: TRBV30
clone_size: -
d_call: -
j_call: TRBJ2-2
cdr3_nt: TGTGCCTGGACGCAAGGTCCTGGTGAGGAGCTGTTTTTT
cdr3_aa: CAWTQGPGEELFF

v_call: TRBV4-2
clone_size: -
d_call: -
j_call: TRBJ1-4
cdr3_nt: TGTGCCAGCAGCCAAGCGGGTGGGGGTAATGAAAAACTGTTTTTT
cdr3_aa: CASSQAGGGNEKLFF

v_call: TRBV5-8
clone_size: -
d_call: -
j_call: TRBJ2-5
cdr3_nt: TGTGCCGGAGAACCTTACAGGGCTCCTAACCAAGAGACCCAGTACTTC
cdr3_aa: CAGEPYRAPNQETQYF

v_call: TRBV29-1
clone_size: -
d_call: -
j_call: TRBJ2-4
cdr3_nt: TGCAGCGCGGGGGATCAAAACATTCAGTACTTC
cdr3_aa: CSAGDQNIQYF

v_call: TRBV29-1
clone_size: -
d_call: -
j_call: TRBJ2-2
cdr3_nt: TGCAGCGTTGGGGGTCTTAACACCGGGGAGCTGTTTTTT
cdr3_aa: CSVGGLNTGELFF

v_call: TRBV5-1
clone_size: -
d_call: TRBD1
j_call: TRBJ1-2
cdr3_nt: TGCGCCAGCAGTATGGGACAGCAAATCTATGGCTACACCTTC
cdr3_aa: CASSMGQQIYGYTF

v_call: TRBV7-6
clone_size: -
d_call: -
j_call: TRBJ2-3
cdr3_nt: TGTGCCAGCAGATTCGGGGGAAGCACAGATACGCAGTATTTT
cdr3_aa: CASRFGGSTDTQYF

v_call: TRBV7-3
clone_size: -
d_call: TRBD2
j_call: TRBJ2-2
cdr3_nt: TGTGCCAGCAGCCGTCAGTGGACTAGCGGGAACACCGGGGAGCTGTTTTTT
cdr3_aa: CASSRQWTSGNTGELFF

v_call: TRBV3-1/TRBV3-2
clone_size: once
d_call: TRBD2
j_call: TRBJ2-1
cdr3_nt: TGTGCCAGCAGCCACCCGGGACTAGCGGGAGGTTGGATTTACAATGAGCAGTTCTTC
cdr3_aa: CASSHPGLAGGWIYNEQFF

v_call: TRBV13
clone_size: -
d_call: -
j_call: TRBJ2-5
cdr3_nt: TGTGCCAGCAGCTCGTCTGCTACTCAGACCCAGTACTTC
cdr3_aa: CASSSSATQTQYF

v_call: TRBV5-6
clone_size: -
d_call: TRBD2
j_call: TRBJ2-3
cdr3_nt: TGTGCCAGCAGCCCTTTGGCTAGCGGATTCACAGATACGCAGTATTTT
cdr3_aa: CASSPLASGFTDTQYF

v_call: TRBV5-1
clone_size: few
d_call: -
j_call: TRBJ2-5
cdr3_nt: TGCGCCAGCAGCCTCCAGGGTGAGACCCAGTACTTC
cdr3_aa: CASSLQGETQYF

v_call: TRBV5-6
clone_size: few
d_call: -
j_call: TRBJ2-7
cdr3_nt: TGTGCCAGCAGCTTTCGGTTCAGCTCCTACGAGCAGTACTTC
cdr3_aa: CASSFRFSSYEQYF

v_call: TRBV3-1/TRBV3-2
clone_size: -
d_call: -
j_call: TRBJ1-5
cdr3_nt: TGTGCCAGCAGCCAAGGCCGTCAGCCCCAGCATTTT
cdr3_aa: CASSQGRQPQHF

v_call: TRBV6-2/TRBV6-3
clone_size: -
d_call: -
j_call: TRBJ1-3
cdr3_nt: TGTGCCAGCAGCTGGGGGGCCGGAAACACCATATATTTT
cdr3_aa: CASSWGAGNTIYF

v_call: TRBV5-6
clone_size: few
d_call: -
j_call: TRBJ1-5
cdr3_nt: TGTGCCAGCAGCTTGGGTCCTAGGGAGGGGGATCAGCCCCAGCATTTT
cdr3_aa: CASSLGPREGDQPQHF

v_call: TRBV5-1
clone_size: -
d_call: -
j_call: TRBJ2-2
cdr3_nt: TGCGCCAGCAGCCTCCAGGACACCGGGGAGCTGTTTTTT
cdr3_aa: CASSLQDTGELFF

v_call: TRBV2
clone_size: -
d_call: -
j_call: TRBJ2-3
cdr3_nt: TGTGCCAGCAGGAGTGGGAGCCCTAGCACAGATACGCAGTATTTT
cdr3_aa: CASRSGSPSTDTQYF